This TCR beta chain was documented in a study of blood T cells in healthy people across ages. On the study more broadly: In model experiments, template switching was able to capture about one barcoded beta molecule for every two T cells that were present.

A few counts support this clonotype. Donors were healthy Caucasian individuals from Russia aged roughly 6 to 95. Per individual sample, total RNA of at least 5 micrograms was extracted. The authors ran a second PCR of about 7 to 11 cycles using a sample-barcoded 5' primer and a J-beta primer mix. Each CDR3 protein is one row after TCRdb ran MiXCR on the 5' RACE reads. This table has about 930,000 distinct CDR3 sequences, 25% to 35% appearing once. The CDR3 consists of 18 residues. The ends lost 3 bases at V and 3 bases at J; junction bases unmatched: 12. Germline V gene lookup returns CDR1 LNHNV and CDR2 YYDKDF (reference sequence). These records were also assigned to another study, of T cells of mothers and their children. That work contributes: At a rate of around 1.6 ug per 15 ul, cDNA synthesis received all of the extracted RNA.

This TCR was recovered from a woman aged 40 to 50 in good health. The gene calls are TRBV15 and TRBJ2-3; 10 nucleotides line up with TRBD2. The material sequenced was blood. CDR3 in DNA: TGTGCCACCAGCAGCCGCGCACTAGCGGGGAGGGGTACAGATACGCAGTATTTT. Amino acid sequence: CATSSRALAGRGTDTQYF. Full variable domain (outside the CDR3, taken from reference TRBV15 and TRBJ2-3): DAMVIQNPRYQVTQFGKPVTLSCSQTLNHNVMYWYQQKSSQAPKLLFHYYDKDFNNEADTPDNFQSRRPNTSFCFLDIRSPGLGDTAMYLCATSSRALAGRGTDTQYFGPGTRLTVL.